This T cell receptor (beta chain) was captured by sequencing in a study of blood T cell repertoires in COVID-19. The overall study: T cells, B-cell-depleted T cells, or PBMCs provided the cDNA or gDNA that served as material.

Data came from immunoSEQ multiplex PCR; TCRdb stores just in-frame clones and leaves some out. The sample has 85,000 to 130,000 clones, roughly nine tenths seen once. The CDR3 is 13 amino acids. V was shortened by 5 bases and J by 5 bases, with 11 bases between the two germline ends. Germline assignment: CDR1 LNHDA and CDR2 SQIVND (reference sequence). The source of this sequence is a human donor in a cohort sampled during active COVID-19. The chain joins TRBV19 to TRBJ2-3, with D possibly being TRBD1 (6 bases). Specimen: peripheral blood. The CDR3, as DNA: TGTGCCAGTAGTGCCCAACAGGGAGATACGCAGTATTTT. It codes for CASSAQQGDTQYF.